This T cell receptor beta chain was profiled in a study of T-cell reconstitution after alpha-beta-depleted transplantation in children. Findings and caveats of the study: T-cell numbers and diversity, one year after transplant, stemmed largely from T cells that were newly produced. In some patients, recipient T cells and intrathymic progenitors surviving conditioning explained high day-60 diversity. Expanded graft clones numbering several hundred reportedly gave rise to alpha-beta T cells about two months after transplant.

Worth noting for this clonotype: Antigen: not known. One junction end does not reproduce the germline sequence, and a read error may be involved.

CDR3 size: 17 residues. Germline values: CDR1 LGHNA, CDR2 YSLEER. Unique molecular identifiers were used in preparing the TCRbeta library. TCRdb re-derived calls from the PCR reads in MiXCR, one entry per CDR3 protein. This repertoire shows almost 500,000 distinct CDR3 sequences, about 10% found once; its top ten account for around 2%. The chain recombines TRBV4-3 with TRBJ2-2; 14 positions agree with TRBD2. This specimen consisted of PBMCs, obtained before TCRalphabeta/CD19-depleted stem cell transplant. This clonotype was obtained from a child aged 2 to 15 with inherited bone marrow failure, due to receive a stem cell transplant. Written as DNA, the CDR3 is TGCGCCAGCAGCCACACGGGACTAGCGGGAGTCACCGGGGAGCTGTTTTTC. Protein product: CASSHTGLAGVTGELFF.